This is a list of T cell receptor beta chains from one sample in a study of Ad26.COV2.S vaccination and SARS-CoV-2 variants. The protocol was immunoSEQ multiplex PCR, while the TCRdb copy is restricted to in-frame clones and leaves out a portion. The repertoire holds about 400,000 clones, with approximately 89% as singletons. The specimen was peripheral blood, collected in a trial of Ad26.COV2.S vaccine versus placebo. These receptors originate from a person between 18 and 65 years old who received the Ad26.COV2.S COVID-19 vaccine or a placebo. The CDR3 runs from the conserved cysteine through the conserved F or W. Fields, in order: CDR3 protein, CDR3 DNA, clone size, D gene, J gene, V gene. A D gene is named only where the DNA matches it firmly. Not every row has a clone size; where given, it reads once, few, many or a size class.

CDR3aa: CASSGPGVAYEQYF
CDR3nt: TGTGCCAGCAGCGGACCTGGGGTCGCGTACGAGCAGTACTTC
abundance: .
d_gene: .
j_gene: TRBJ2-7
v_gene: TRBV7-9

CDR3aa: CASSLLSFEDNEQFF
CDR3nt: TGTGCCAGCAGCTTGCTTAGTTTTGAAGACAATGAGCAGTTCTTC
abundance: .
d_gene: .
j_gene: TRBJ2-1
v_gene: TRBV7-3

CDR3aa: CASSLQGEKGYTF
CDR3nt: TGTGCCAGCAGCTTACAGGGAGAGAAGGGCTACACCTTC
abundance: .
d_gene: .
j_gene: TRBJ1-2
v_gene: TRBV5-4

CDR3aa: CASSLQQAGTQYF
CDR3nt: TGTGCCAGCAGTTTACAACAGGCGGGGACCCAGTACTTC
abundance: .
d_gene: .
j_gene: TRBJ2-5
v_gene: TRBV28

CDR3aa: CATSPGRSRGDTQYF
CDR3nt: TGTGCCACCAGCCCGGGACGCTCCCGAGGAGATACGCAGTATTTT
abundance: .
d_gene: .
j_gene: TRBJ2-3
v_gene: TRBV15

CDR3aa: CASSVEQGATYNEQFF
CDR3nt: TGTGCCAGCAGCGTCGAACAGGGGGCAACCTACAATGAGCAGTTCTTC
abundance: .
d_gene: TRBD1
j_gene: TRBJ2-1
v_gene: TRBV11-3

CDR3aa: CASSSGYQETQYF
CDR3nt: TGTGCCAGCAGCTCTGGATACCAAGAGACCCAGTACTTC
abundance: once
d_gene: .
j_gene: TRBJ2-5
v_gene: TRBV11-2

CDR3aa: CASATAYTGELFF
CDR3nt: TGTGCCAGCGCGACAGCTTACACCGGGGAGCTGTTTTTT
abundance: .
d_gene: .
j_gene: TRBJ2-2
v_gene: TRBV28

CDR3aa: CASSVAGGNEQYF
CDR3nt: TGTGCCAGCAGTGTAGCGGGAGGGAACGAGCAGTACTTC
abundance: .
d_gene: TRBD2
j_gene: TRBJ2-7
v_gene: TRBV28

CDR3aa: CASSWGTATDTQYF
CDR3nt: TGTGCCAGCAGCTGGGGGACGGCCACAGATACGCAGTATTTT
abundance: .
d_gene: .
j_gene: TRBJ2-3
v_gene: TRBV5-6

CDR3aa: CAWSVGADYEQYF
CDR3nt: TGTGCCTGGAGTGTAGGGGCGGACTACGAGCAGTACTTC
abundance: .
d_gene: .
j_gene: TRBJ2-7
v_gene: TRBV30

CDR3aa: CASSEYPGGYTF
CDR3nt: TGTGCCAGCAGTGAATACCCGGGAGGCTACACCTTC
abundance: .
d_gene: .
j_gene: TRBJ1-2
v_gene: TRBV6-1

CDR3aa: CASSLGPGRSYNEQFF
CDR3nt: TGCGCCAGCAGCTTGGGCCCGGGACGGTCCTACAATGAGCAGTTCTTC
abundance: .
d_gene: .
j_gene: TRBJ2-1
v_gene: TRBV5-1

CDR3aa: CASSSGTISGNTIYF
CDR3nt: TGTGCCAGCAGCTCCGGGACAATCTCTGGAAACACCATATATTTT
abundance: .
d_gene: .
j_gene: TRBJ1-3
v_gene: TRBV28

CDR3aa: CASRGSETQYF
CDR3nt: TGTGCCAGCCGGGGTTCAGAGACCCAGTACTTC
abundance: .
d_gene: .
j_gene: TRBJ2-5
v_gene: TRBV6-5

CDR3aa: CASGGTANTGELFF
CDR3nt: TGCGCCAGCGGGGGCACGGCGAACACCGGGGAGCTGTTTTTT
abundance: .
d_gene: .
j_gene: TRBJ2-2
v_gene: TRBV5-1

CDR3aa: CASSYADNTEAFF
CDR3nt: TGTGCCAGCAGTTACGCCGACAACACTGAAGCTTTCTTT
abundance: .
d_gene: .
j_gene: TRBJ1-1
v_gene: TRBV6-2/TRBV6-3

CDR3aa: CASSQAGKRESGEQFF
CDR3nt: TGCGCCAGCAGCCAAGCGGGGAAGCGGGAATCAGGGGAGCAGTTCTTC
abundance: .
d_gene: TRBD2
j_gene: TRBJ2-1
v_gene: TRBV4-1

CDR3aa: CASSPGALETQYF
CDR3nt: TGTGCCAGCAGCCCCGGCGCGTTGGAGACCCAGTACTTC
abundance: .
d_gene: .
j_gene: TRBJ2-5
v_gene: TRBV12-3/TRBV12-4

CDR3aa: CAGSGSAYETQYF
CDR3nt: TGTGCCGGCAGCGGGAGCGCATATGAGACCCAGTACTTC
abundance: .
d_gene: TRBD2
j_gene: TRBJ2-5
v_gene: TRBV2

CDR3aa: CASSLGGRDEQYF
CDR3nt: TGTGCCAGCAGCTTAGGTGGGAGAGACGAGCAGTACTTC
abundance: .
d_gene: .
j_gene: TRBJ2-7
v_gene: TRBV11-3

CDR3aa: CASSGSYWNEQFF
CDR3nt: TGCGCCAGCAGTGGTTCCTACTGGAATGAGCAGTTCTTC
abundance: .
d_gene: .
j_gene: TRBJ2-1
v_gene: TRBV10-2

CDR3aa: CASSDPRVAEQETQYF
CDR3nt: TGTGCCAGCAGTGACCCGAGGGTAGCGGAGCAAGAGACCCAGTACTTC
abundance: once
d_gene: .
j_gene: TRBJ2-5
v_gene: TRBV6-4

CDR3aa: CASSIVSLAGGSYNEQFF
CDR3nt: TGTGCCAGTAGTATAGTTTCGCTAGCGGGAGGGAGCTACAATGAGCAGTTCTTC
abundance: .
d_gene: TRBD2
j_gene: TRBJ2-1
v_gene: TRBV19

CDR3aa: CASSSGTLLNKETQYF
CDR3nt: TGTGCCAGCTCCTCAGGGACGCTGCTCAATAAAGAGACCCAGTACTTC
abundance: .
d_gene: .
j_gene: TRBJ2-5
v_gene: TRBV18

CDR3aa: CASRLGNTGNNEQFF
CDR3nt: TGTGCCAGCAGGTTAGGGAATACGGGAAACAATGAGCAGTTCTTC
abundance: .
d_gene: .
j_gene: TRBJ2-1
v_gene: TRBV6-5

CDR3aa: CASSPGHSATNEKLFF
CDR3nt: TGCGCCAGCAGCCCCGGACACTCCGCAACTAATGAAAAACTGTTTTTT
abundance: .
d_gene: .
j_gene: TRBJ1-4
v_gene: TRBV5-1

CDR3aa: CASSLKKYNEQFF
CDR3nt: TGTGCCAGCAGCCTGAAAAAATACAATGAGCAGTTCTTC
abundance: .
d_gene: .
j_gene: TRBJ2-1
v_gene: TRBV9

CDR3aa: CASSREGAPNSSGNTIYF
CDR3nt: TGTGCCAGCAGCCGGGAGGGGGCCCCGAACTCCTCTGGAAACACCATATATTTT
abundance: .
d_gene: TRBD1
j_gene: TRBJ1-3
v_gene: TRBV7-6

CDR3aa: CASSYPDRPPAGELFF
CDR3nt: TGTGCCAGCAGTTACCCGGACAGACCCCCGGCCGGGGAGCTGTTTTTT
abundance: .
d_gene: .
j_gene: TRBJ2-2
v_gene: TRBV6-2/TRBV6-3

CDR3aa: CASSLAPSGRDTQYF
CDR3nt: TGTGCCAGCAGCTTAGCCCCTAGCGGGAGAGATACGCAGTATTTT
abundance: .
d_gene: TRBD2
j_gene: TRBJ2-3
v_gene: TRBV7-9

CDR3aa: CASGLVVASGRERPGELFF
CDR3nt: TGTGCTAGTGGTTTGGTAGTGGCTAGCGGGAGGGAAAGGCCCGGGGAGCTGTTTTTT
abundance: once
d_gene: TRBD2
j_gene: TRBJ2-2
v_gene: TRBV12-5

CDR3aa: CASGQGVDEQYF
CDR3nt: TGTGCCAGCGGACAGGGGGTCGACGAGCAGTACTTC
abundance: .
d_gene: TRBD1
j_gene: TRBJ2-7
v_gene: TRBV5-6

CDR3aa: CASRLYYEQYF
CDR3nt: TGTGCCAGCAGGTTATACTACGAGCAGTACTTC
abundance: once
d_gene: .
j_gene: TRBJ2-7
v_gene: TRBV6-5

CDR3aa: CASSPGTTNAYEQYF
CDR3nt: TGTGCCAGCTCACCTGGGACTACCAATGCCTACGAGCAGTACTTC
abundance: .
d_gene: TRBD2
j_gene: TRBJ2-7
v_gene: TRBV18

CDR3aa: CASRQTGLQETQYF
CDR3nt: TGTGCCAGCAGGCAAACAGGGCTCCAAGAGACCCAGTACTTC
abundance: .
d_gene: .
j_gene: TRBJ2-5
v_gene: TRBV7-8

CDR3aa: CASSTDTQYF
CDR3nt: TGTGCCAGCAGCACAGATACGCAGTATTTT
abundance: .
d_gene: .
j_gene: TRBJ2-3
v_gene: TRBV12-3/TRBV12-4

CDR3aa: CASSPGTGVEQYF
CDR3nt: TGTGCCAGCAGTCCCGGGACAGGGGTTGAGCAGTACTTC
abundance: .
d_gene: TRBD1
j_gene: TRBJ2-7
v_gene: TRBV28

CDR3aa: CASTTGQYYGYTF
CDR3nt: TGTGCCAGCACCACTGGACAGTACTATGGCTACACCTTC
abundance: .
d_gene: .
j_gene: TRBJ1-2
v_gene: TRBV2

CDR3aa: CASSESGLEQYF
CDR3nt: TGTGCCAGCAGTGAATCGGGCCTAGAGCAGTACTTC
abundance: few
d_gene: .
j_gene: TRBJ2-7
v_gene: TRBV2